This TCR beta chain was profiled in a study of CD8+ T cells in alopecia areata. RNA extraction and reverse transcription yielded cDNA as sequencing template. The data were produced by immunoSEQ multiplex PCR, yet TCRdb's version contains in-frame clones alone and is incomplete. The repertoire holds some 240,000 clones, with around three fifths as singletons. The CDR3 spans 14 residues. Germline loops: CDR1 MNHEY, CDR2 SVGAGI. The germline V and J ends were trimmed by 6 bases and 3 bases, with 14 bases remaining between them. The rearrangement uses TRBV6-5 and TRBJ1-2, with D tentatively TRBD1 (5 bases). This receptor was taken from a human donor with alopecia areata. Sequencing was performed on CD4+ T cells sorted from blood, taken at week 0. The CDR3 reads CASRARDSYYGYTF. In DNA, the CDR3 is TGTGCCAGCAGGGCCCGGGACTCTTACTATGGCTACACCTTC.